A selection of T cell receptor beta chains follows, all from one sample in a study of metastatic and nonmetastatic thyroid tumors. TCRdb re-called the PCR reads with MiXCR. The sample includes roughly 59,000 clones, under 20% of them seen just once. The sequencing input was blood. Receptors originate from a male donor with papillary thyroid cancer or a benign thyroid nodule (not recorded which). Some clones in this sample may be carry-over from other donors' samples. CDR3s include the opening cysteine and the closing phenylalanine or tryptophan. The D gene is left open where the match is weak. Size is stated for part of the rows, as once, few or many counts, or as a class when the clone is expanded.

d_call j_call v_call clone_size cdr3_nt cdr3_aa
NA TRBJ2-7 TRBV6-5 NA TGTGCCAGCAGTTTGGAGGCCGGGGAAGCCTACGAGCAGTACTTC CASSLEAGEAYEQYF
NA TRBJ2-1 TRBV7-9 NA TGTGCCAGCAGTCGAACCCCGGGAGAGGGCAATGAGCAGTTCTTC CASSRTPGEGNEQFF
NA TRBJ1-5 TRBV20-1 many TGCAGTGCTAGGGATCGAATAAGGGCCGGCAATCAGCCCCAGCATTTT CSARDRIRAGNQPQHF
TRBD1 TRBJ2-1 TRBV5-1 many TGCGCCAGCAGCGACAGGGGCAATGAGCAGTTCTTC CASSDRGNEQFF
NA TRBJ1-1 TRBV19 many TGTGCCAGTAGTGGAGTATTTGCTGAAGCTTTCTTT CASSGVFAEAFF
NA TRBJ2-2 TRBV12-3/TRBV12-4 many TGTGCCAGCAGTTTAGCCGTTGGAGCCGGGGAGCTGTTTTTT CASSLAVGAGELFF
NA TRBJ1-5 TRBV27 many TGTGCCAGCAGTTCGGACACCTGGGGCAATCAGCCCCAGCATTTT CASSSDTWGNQPQHF
NA TRBJ1-2 TRBV19 NA TGTGCCAGTAGTATAGACTACAATGGACGGCCGATTGAGACCTTC CASSIDYNGRPIETF
NA TRBJ1-6 TRBV5-1 NA TGCGCCAGCAGCTTGGAGGGGCAGGCGAAGGTTTCACCTCTCCACTTT CASSLEGQAKVSPLHF
TRBD1 TRBJ1-2 TRBV27 many TGTGCCAGCAGTTTATCCCCCGGACAGGGAGGCTATGGCTACACCTTC CASSLSPGQGGYGYTF
TRBD1 TRBJ1-1 TRBV4-3 many TGCGCCAGCAGCCGGGAAGGACAGGTGGCCACTGAAGCTTTCTTT CASSREGQVATEAFF
NA TRBJ2-5 TRBV5-5 few TGTGCCAGCAGCTTGGCCAGGGAAGAGACCCAGTACTTC CASSLAREETQYF
NA TRBJ2-1 TRBV6-4 many TGTGCCAGCAGTGTGGGGGGAGGATCCTCCAATGAGCAGTTCTTC CASSVGGGSSNEQFF
NA TRBJ2-7 TRBV20-1 many TGCAGTGACGGAGGACAGCCCTACGAGCAGTACTTC CSDGGQPYEQYF
NA TRBJ1-2 TRBV20-1 NA TGCAGTGCTAGTGGATGGGGGGGAGGCTACACCTTC CSASGWGGGYTF
NA TRBJ2-5 TRBV7-8 NA TGTGCCAGCAGCGGCTGGTTGCCCTCGGAAGAGACCCAGTACTTC CASSGWLPSEETQYF
TRBD1 TRBJ1-5 TRBV7-9 many TGTGCCAGCAGCTTAGGACAGGGGTCTCAGCCCCAGCATTTT CASSLGQGSQPQHF
NA TRBJ2-1 TRBV20-1 many TGCAGTGCTAGCGGTCTGAGCTCCTACAATGAGCAGTTCTTC CSASGLSSYNEQFF
TRBD2 TRBJ2-1 TRBV27 many TGTGCCAGCAGTTCCTACGGGGGGGAAAGTGAGCAGTTCTTC CASSSYGGESEQFF
NA TRBJ2-2 TRBV19 few TGTGCCAGTAGTATTGGTGACAGCACCGGGGAGCTGTTTTTT CASSIGDSTGELFF
NA TRBJ1-1 TRBV18 NA TGTGCCAGCCCACCCAAAGACAGATCCAACACTGAAGCTTTCTTT CASPPKDRSNTEAFF
TRBD1 TRBJ2-1 TRBV28 many TGTGCCAGCACTAACAGGGGGTTCGAGCAGTTCTTC CASTNRGFEQFF
NA TRBJ2-7 TRBV9 many TGTGCCAGCAGCGTAGCGACAGCAACAACCTACGAGCAGTACTTC CASSVATATTYEQYF
NA TRBJ1-5 TRBV11-2 many TGTGCCAGCAGCTCGACAGAGTATAGCAATCAGCCCCAGCATTTT CASSSTEYSNQPQHF
TRBD2 TRBJ2-3 TRBV6-1 many TGTGCCAGCAGCGAGGGGGGACTAGCGGCGACAGATACGCAGTATTTT CASSEGGLAATDTQYF
NA TRBJ1-5 TRBV27 NA TGTGCCAGCAGTTGGATAGGGTCGGTTCAGCCCCAGCATTTT CASSWIGSVQPQHF
NA TRBJ2-3 TRBV9 NA TGTGCCAGCAGCGCAGGGGGGTACACAGATACGCAGTATTTT CASSAGGYTDTQYF
NA TRBJ2-2 TRBV6-2/TRBV6-3 many TGTGCCAGCCACTCATGGCGGGTCGTCGCCGGGGAGCTGTTTTTT CASHSWRVVAGELFF
NA TRBJ1-4 TRBV7-9 many TGTGCCAGCAGCCGACAGAAAGCAACTAATGAAAAACTGTTTTTT CASSRQKATNEKLFF
TRBD1 TRBJ1-2 TRBV7-9 many TGTGCCAGCAGCCCTCCGGGACAGGATTACGGCTACACCTTC CASSPPGQDYGYTF
NA TRBJ1-3 TRBV9 NA TGTGCCAGCAGCTTAGAAGGAGTCGGCGACACCATATATTTT CASSLEGVGDTIYF
TRBD2 TRBJ2-1 TRBV20-1 many TGCAGTGCTCCTCCTAGCGGGGACTACAATGAGCAGTTCTTC CSAPPSGDYNEQFF
TRBD2 TRBJ2-1 TRBV28 NA TGTGCCAGCAGTTTTCTGACTAGCTGGAGGGGTTACAATGAGCAGTTCTTC CASSFLTSWRGYNEQFF
TRBD1 TRBJ1-4 TRBV20-1 many TGCAGTGCATCAGGGGGGGTAGAGGAAAAACTGTTTTTT CSASGGVEEKLFF
NA TRBJ2-1 TRBV6-6 many TGTGCCAGCAGTTACGCGCCAGGCCGCGGGTGGGAGCAGTTCTTC CASSYAPGRGWEQFF
TRBD1 TRBJ2-3 TRBV20-1 many TGCAGTGCTAGCCCCCGGGACAGGGGTACTTCTAGCACAGATACGCAGTATTTT CSASPRDRGTSSTDTQYF
TRBD1 TRBJ1-2 TRBV13 many TGTGCCAGCAGCTTAGGCCTACAGGGGCACTACACCTTC CASSLGLQGHYTF
NA TRBJ2-7 TRBV5-1 many TGCGCCAGCAGCTTGGCTTCTTCCGACTACGAGCAGTACTTC CASSLASSDYEQYF
NA TRBJ2-5 TRBV5-1 many TGCGCCAGCAGCTTGGCCGAAGGGCAAGAGACCCAGTACTTC CASSLAEGQETQYF
TRBD2 TRBJ2-1 TRBV18 NA TGTGCCAGCTCACCTAGCGGGAGATTGGCCAATGAGCAGTTCTTC CASSPSGRLANEQFF